This T cell receptor beta chain appears in the sequencing data of a study of cytomegalovirus exposure and HLA in healthy donors. The CDR3 covers 14 residues. The J segment lost 7 bases and the V segment lost 5 bases, leaving 6 bases of the junction unmatched. The germline CDR1 and CDR2 sequences are SGHKS and YYEKEE (reference sequence). PCR amplification relied on 60 Vbeta primers (plus 13 Jbeta primers). Here immunoSEQ multiplex PCR was the method, and the copy in TCRdb shows in-frame clones only, minus some. The sample shows 55,000 to 65,000 clones, over 75% of them seen only once. Study-wide points: In a later analysis, V- and J-gene trimming of beta chains associated with a DCLRE1C missense variant, replicated independently. TCR beta V segments were, for the most part, productive about 87% or about 30% of the time in an earlier analysis. Solely CMV serostatus was available to characterize immune exposure. Some V segments, including TRBV6-2 and TRBV6-3, were excluded as indistinguishable.

Comments on this clone: The antigen is unknown.

This sequence joins TRBV5-5 and TRBJ1-6, with 7 nucleotides matching TRBD1. The clonotype originates from a male donor in good health and CMV-seronegative. Sequenced material: PBMCs. The CDR3 here is CASSTGQRNSPLHF. As DNA, the CDR3 is TGTGCCAGCAGTACGGGACAGCGCAATTCACCCCTCCACTTT.